The T cell receptor beta chain described here comes from a study of T-cell memory formation after mild COVID-19. Study details: For the most part, TCR clusters were specific to one donor. Study-wide results and caveats: Confirmation of SARS-CoV-2 specificity was lacking for second-wave clones peaking day 37. Clones that contracted clustered mainly in CM and EM if CD4+ and in EMRA if CD8+.

Concerning this clonotype itself: Its antigen is unidentified.

The length of the CDR3 is 19 residues. Looked up from germline, CDR1 is SGHNT and CDR2 is YENEEA. V dropped 5 bases and J dropped 0; count of bases not matched to a gene: 11. TCRdb re-called the 5' RACE reads through MiXCR, storing one row per CDR3 protein. The data contain roughly 450,000 distinct CDR3 sequences, about 20% of them singletons. The TCR sequence derives from an adult woman who had mild COVID-19 (a few samples of this study predate the infection). Cell type and time point are not known. Sequenced material: PBMCs or a T cell subset sorted from them (not recorded which). This chain joins TRBV11-3 and TRBJ2-1; 12 positions agree with TRBD2. CDR3 protein: CASSTPGLAGIISYNEQFF. CDR3 DNA sequence: TGTGCCAGCAGCACCCCGGGACTAGCGGGCATCATCTCCTACAATGAGCAGTTCTTC.